These 23 T cell receptor beta chains originate from one sample sequenced in a study of memory CD4+ T cells and cytomegalovirus serostatus. Single viable CD3+CD4+CD8-CD45RO+ cells were sorted as the memory CD4+ T cells. Generated by immunoSEQ multiplex PCR, the TCRdb table keeps only in-frame clones and is missing some. The sample includes about 48,000 clones, around 80% of them seen just once. Sequencing used memory CD4+ T cells from blood. These TCRs come from an adult in good health and CMV-seronegative.

This clone was recorded a few times. The chain employs TRBV19 and TRBJ2-1; 13 positions match TRBD2. Unmatched junction bases numbered 4, after V lost 5 bases and J lost 9 bases. The germline V gene encodes CDR1 LNHDA and CDR2 SQIVND (reference sequence). CDR3 size: 14 residues. CDR3 region: CASSPGLAGLEQFF. In nucleotides, the CDR3 is TGTGCCAGTAGTCCGGGACTAGCGGGGCTTGAGCAGTTCTTC. The variable domain in full, with the rest retrieved from reference TRBV19 and TRBJ2-1, is DGGITQSPKYLFRKEGQNVTLSCEQNLNHDAMYWYRQDPGQGLRLIYYSQIVNDFQKGDIAEGYSVSREKKESFPLTVTSAQKNPTAFYLCASSPGLAGLEQFFGPGTRLTVL.

This chain connects TRBV18 to TRBJ2-1; 9 bases fit TRBD1. The trim removed 3 bases at V and 8 bases at J, leaving 14 bases unmatched. CDR1 is KGHSH and CDR2 is LQKENI in the germline V gene. The CDR3 contains 17 residues. The CDR3 bases are TGTGCCAGCTCACCTATGCGGAGGGACAGGGCAAGTCATGAGCAGTTCTTC. Translation: CASSPMRRDRASHEQFF.

The chain recombines TRBV4-1 with TRBJ1-2; D is undetermined. The ends were cut back, 0 bases at V and 7 bases at J, with 12 bases in the middle. The germline V gene encodes CDR1 MGHRA and CDR2 YSYEKL. The CDR3 has 14 amino acids. In DNA, the CDR3 is TGCGCCAGCAGCCAAGATGGGAGAATCTCTGGCTACACCTTC. It translates to CASSQDGRISGYTF.

The V gene is TRBV6-1, the J gene TRBJ1-1; no reliable D call. Trimming removed 1 base at V and 2 bases at J, with 5 bases between. The CDR3 is 13 residues long. CDR1 and CDR2 (germline): MNHNS, SASEGT. The chain's CDR3 is CASSEVGNTEAFF. DNA of the CDR3: TGTGCCAGCAGTGAAGTCGGCAACACTGAAGCTTTCTTT.

The genes are TRBV25-1 and TRBJ1-4, with D unclear. With 4 bases removed from V and 7 bases from J, the gap between germline ends came to 19 bases. CDR1 and CDR2 from the germline V gene are MGHDK and SYGVNS. The CDR3 runs to 16 residues. CDR3 in amino acids: CASSGRQEWDVEKLFF. The CDR3 nucleotides read TGTGCCAGCAGTGGGCGGCAGGAATGGGATGTTGAAAAACTGTTTTTT.

In DNA, the CDR3 is TGTGCCAGTAGTATTTCTCGGCGAGGTGGAGGTGAAAAACTGTTTTTT. The encoded protein is CASSISRRGGGEKLFF. The chain has TRBV19 and TRBJ1-4; D gene uncertain. V was pared by 3 bases and J by 7 bases, with 18 bases between. The germline V gene has CDR1 LNHDA and CDR2 SQIVND (reference sequence). The CDR3 is 16 residues long.

Points on this clone: Compared with germline, one end of the junction differs, possibly owing to a read error. This chain connects TRBV6-1 to TRBJ1-2; TRBD1 might be the D (6 bases). The CDR3 is made up of 12 amino acids. The germline gives CDR1 MNHNS, CDR2 SASEGT. CDR3 sequence reads: CAGTRNNYGYTF. The DNA of the CDR3 is TGCGCAGGGACAAGAAACAACTATGGCTACACCTTC.

V usage is TRBV14 and J usage is TRBJ2-2, with 7 bases that match TRBD1. Germline V gives CDR1 SGHDN, CDR2 FVKESK. CDR3 length: 13 residues. V lost 1 base, J lost 12 bases, and 5 bases stayed unmatched. CDR3 region: CASSQVERGQLFF. The CDR3 DNA follows: TGTGCCAGCAGCCAAGTTGAAAGGGGGCAGCTGTTTTTT.

The CDR3 DNA sequence: TGTGCCAGTAGTATGCGCCCGGGTTGGGGCTACACCTTC. Protein: CASSMRPGWGYTF. The V call is TRBV19, the J call TRBJ1-2; no clear D gene. Trimming took 3 bases from V and 8 from J, leaving 13 bases between them. CDR3 length: 13 amino acids. Per germline, CDR1 LNHDA and CDR2 SQIVND (reference sequence).

The chain links TRBV5-4 to TRBJ1-5, with a possible D match to TRBD1 (6 bases). The CDR3 is made up of 13 amino acids. Looked up from germline, CDR1 is SGHNT and CDR2 is YYREEE (reference sequence). V dropped 5 bases and J dropped 6 bases, with 12 bases sitting between them. This chain's CDR3 is CASSQGQGQPQHF. CDR3 DNA: TGTGCCAGCAGTCAGGGGCAGGGTCAGCCCCAGCATTTT.

The chain has TRBV5-6 and TRBJ1-1; 7 bases map to TRBD1. The germline gives CDR1 SGHDT, CDR2 YYEEEE. The V gene end was trimmed by 2 bases and the J gene end by 1 base; junction bases not matched to a gene: 8. This CDR3 is built from 16 residues. This CDR3 is CASSFPTGRANTEAFF. For the CDR3, the DNA is TGTGCCAGCAGCTTCCCGACAGGGAGGGCGAACACTGAAGCTTTCTTT.

The chain has TRBV11-3 and TRBJ2-3; D may be TRBD2 (5 bases). Trimming shortened V by 5 bases and J by 2 bases, and 14 bases separated the two germline ends. This CDR3 spans 15 amino acids. The germline gives CDR1 SGHNT, CDR2 YENEEA. CDR3 region: CASSVGLEATDTQYF. Written as DNA, the CDR3 is TGTGCCAGCAGCGTCGGACTCGAGGCCACAGATACGCAGTATTTT.

A single count supports this clone. The rearrangement uses TRBV28 and TRBJ1-5; TRBD1 matches 7 bases. Germline CDR1 and CDR2: MDHEN and SYDVKM. The CDR3 is 16 amino acids. J was trimmed by 5 bases and V by 5 bases; bases with no gene match: 12. The CDR3, as DNA: TGTGCCAGCAGTGGACCCGGGACAGCCCGCTATCAGCCCCAGCATTTT. Translation gives CASSGPGTARYQPQHF.

The chain is built from TRBV27 and TRBJ2-2; tentative D call: TRBD2 (6 bases). Germline assignment: CDR1 MNHEY and CDR2 SMNVEV (reference sequence). The CDR3 is made up of 16 amino acids. Trimming removed 7 bases at V and 6 bases at J, with 21 bases between. The CDR3 is CASMRGRGTVAGELFF. The DNA of the CDR3 is TGTGCCAGCATGCGGGGAAGGGGCACAGTCGCCGGGGAGCTGTTTTTT.

The V gene is TRBV9, the J gene TRBJ2-3, with 7 bases that match TRBD2. Germline lookup yields CDR1 SGDLS and CDR2 YYNGEE. V lost 4 bases and J lost 1; bases outside the gene matches: 6. This CDR3 has 15 residues. Written as DNA, the CDR3 is TGTGCCAGCAGCCTTCACAGCGGGGGCACAGATACGCAGTATTTT. Translating gives CASSLHSGGTDTQYF.

This clone appeared a few times. CDR3 in amino acids: CASSLGRASPGNTIYF. The DNA for the CDR3 is TGTGCCAGCAGCTTGGGAAGGGCCTCGCCTGGAAACACCATATATTTT. The chain couples TRBV5-4 to TRBJ1-3, with D uncertain. V was shortened by 0 bases and J by 2 bases, with 12 bases between the two germline ends. Germline-derived CDR1 and CDR2 are SGHNT and YYREEE (reference sequence). The CDR3 is made up of 16 amino acids.

The CDR3 region is CATSRDGGSYEQYF. DNA for the CDR3: TGTGCCACCAGCAGAGATGGGGGGTCCTACGAGCAGTACTTC. This sequence joins TRBV15 and TRBJ2-7; maybe TRBD2 (6 bases). There are 14 residues in the CDR3. Trimming stripped 0 bases from V and 1 base from J, with 7 bases between. Germline lookup yields CDR1 LNHNV and CDR2 YYDKDF (reference sequence). Complete variable domain (other parts from reference TRBV15 and TRBJ2-7): DAMVIQNPRYQVTQFGKPVTLSCSQTLNHNVMYWYQQKSSQAPKLLFHYYDKDFNNEADTPDNFQSRRPNTSFCFLDIRSPGLGDTAMYLCATSRDGGSYEQYFGPGTRLTVT.

The CDR3 loop is CASSLTALNTEAFF. The DNA of the CDR3 is TGTGCCAGCAGTTTAACCGCATTGAACACTGAAGCTTTCTTT. The chain employs TRBV27 and TRBJ1-1; no firm D call. The germline gives CDR1 MNHEY, CDR2 SMNVEV (reference sequence). The CDR3 extends over 14 amino acids. The germline V and J ends were trimmed by 2 bases and 0 bases, with 7 bases remaining between them.

As to this clone: The same CDR3 is also encoded by other DNA sequences in this sample. Here the CDR3 reads CASSLTSGGQETQYF. Written as DNA, the CDR3 is TGTGCCAGCAGCCTGACTAGCGGGGGCCAAGAGACCCAGTACTTC. The genes are TRBV28 and TRBJ2-5, with 12 bases lining up with TRBD2. CDR1 is MDHEN, CDR2 SYDVKM, per germline. The CDR3 has 15 amino acids. With V trimmed by 6 bases and J by 1 base, 3 bases remained unmatched.

In this sample, this clone turned up a few times. The chain links TRBV30 to TRBJ1-5, with no clear D. The V end was cut by 0 bases, the J end by 3 bases, with 6 bases between. CDR1 and CDR2 from the germline V gene are GTSNPN and SVGIG (reference sequence). The CDR3 sequence is 13 residues long. The DNA of the CDR3 is TGTGCCTGGAGTGTATCTTTCAATCAGCCCCAGCATTTT. Translating gives CAWSVSFNQPQHF. Full variable domain (rest looked up from reference TRBV30 and TRBJ1-5): SQTIHQWPATLVQPVGSPLSLECTVEGTSNPNLYWYRQAAGRGLQLLFYSVGIGQISSEVPQNLSASRPQDRQFILSSKKLLLSDSGFYLCAWSVSFNQPQHFGDGTRLSIL.

This clone came up a few times. The same CDR3 also results from other DNA sequences found in this sample. This chain connects TRBV10-3 to TRBJ2-5, with D perhaps given as TRBD1 or TRBD2 (6 bases each). The CDR3 covers 14 residues. Per germline, CDR1 ENHRY and CDR2 SYGVKD. V dropped 2 bases and J dropped 1 base, with 8 bases sitting between them. The CDR3 is CAISERGAQETQYF. The CDR3, as DNA: TGTGCCATCAGTGAGAGGGGGGCCCAAGAGACCCAGTACTTC.

This chain links TRBV5-1 with TRBJ2-3; TRBD2 matches at 7 bases. Per germline, CDR1 SGHRS and CDR2 YFSETQ. J gave up 9 bases and V 6 bases, and 19 bases lay outside the gene matches. This CDR3 is built from 16 residues. This chain's CDR3 is CASTGSGAIQKSTQYF. The CDR3 DNA reads as TGCGCCAGCACCGGAAGCGGGGCAATTCAAAAGTCGACGCAGTATTTT.

J is TRBJ2-7 and V is TRBV2; 7 positions agree with TRBD1. The germline V gene has CDR1 SNHLY and CDR2 FYNNEI. Germline trimming cut 2 bases from V and 4 bases from J; bases unmatched to any gene: 5. The CDR3 is 14 amino acids. The CDR3 region is CASSEQGDRYEQYF. In DNA, the CDR3 is TGTGCCAGCAGTGAACAGGGGGATAGGTACGAGCAGTACTTC.